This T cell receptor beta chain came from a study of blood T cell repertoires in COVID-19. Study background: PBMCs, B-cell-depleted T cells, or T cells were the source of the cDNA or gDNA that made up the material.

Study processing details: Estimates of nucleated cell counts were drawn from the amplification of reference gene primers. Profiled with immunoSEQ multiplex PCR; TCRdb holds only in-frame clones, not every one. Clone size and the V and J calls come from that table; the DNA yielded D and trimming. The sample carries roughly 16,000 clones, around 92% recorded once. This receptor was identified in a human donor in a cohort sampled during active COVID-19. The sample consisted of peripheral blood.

The CDR3 protein is CASSELGQTWDTGELFF. CDR3 in DNA: TGCGCCAGCAGTGAGCTGGGACAGACTTGGGACACCGGGGAGCTGTTTTTT. The V gene is TRBV10-1, the J gene TRBJ2-2, with TRBD1 identical over 7 bases. CDR3 size: 17 residues. The germline CDR1 and CDR2 sequences are WNHNN and SYGVQD (reference sequence). J lost 3 bases, V lost 2 bases, and 9 bases had no gene match.